This is a list of T cell receptor beta chains from one sample in a study of blood T cell repertoires in COVID-19. Repertoires were generated with immunoSEQ multiplex PCR, while TCRdb's copy carries only in-frame clones and drops some. The table lists approximately 70,000 clones, 84% of them singletons. Sequencing input: peripheral blood. The source of these receptors is a woman aged 55-69 years with acute or convalescent COVID-19. Both conserved end residues are part of each CDR3. A D gene is named only where the DNA matches it firmly. Clone size, where shown, is once, few, many, or a class for clones that have expanded.

D: .
V: TRBV5-6
J: TRBJ2-6
size: .
DNA: TGTGCCAGCAGCTTACTCACAGGCTCTGGGGCCAACGTCCTGACTTTC
CDR3: CASSLLTGSGANVLTF

D: .
V: TRBV6-4
J: TRBJ1-1
size: .
DNA: TGTGCCAGCAGTGACTCTGGCGGCACTGAAGCTTTCTTT
CDR3: CASSDSGGTEAFF

D: .
V: TRBV4-1
J: TRBJ1-1
size: .
DNA: TGCGCCAGCAGCCAAGATGGTACAGGGACTGAAGCTTTCTTT
CDR3: CASSQDGTGTEAFF

D: .
V: TRBV6-5
J: TRBJ1-1
size: .
DNA: TGTGCCAGCAGTCCCTTAACGAGGGTGAACACTGAAGCTTTCTTT
CDR3: CASSPLTRVNTEAFF

D: TRBD2
V: TRBV5-1
J: TRBJ2-3
size: once
DNA: TGCGCCAGCAGCGGACTAGCGGAGCACACAGATACGCAGTATTTT
CDR3: CASSGLAEHTDTQYF

D: TRBD1
V: TRBV29-1
J: TRBJ1-1
size: .
DNA: TGCAGCACTAGACAGGGGGACACTGAAGCTTTCTTT
CDR3: CSTRQGDTEAFF

D: .
V: TRBV20-1
J: TRBJ1-5
size: .
DNA: TGCAGTGCTAGTCCAAGGGGTCAGCCCCAGCATTTT
CDR3: CSASPRGQPQHF

D: .
V: TRBV14
J: TRBJ1-3
size: .
DNA: TGTGCCAGCAGCTACAACGGAAACACCATATATTTT
CDR3: CASSYNGNTIYF

D: .
V: TRBV2
J: TRBJ2-3
size: .
DNA: TGTGCCAGCAGTGACCCTGGGGGCGGGGATACGCAGTATTTT
CDR3: CASSDPGGGDTQYF

D: .
V: TRBV2
J: TRBJ1-3
size: once
DNA: TGTGCCAGCACACCGGACACCTCGACCTCTTCTGGAAACACCATATATTTT
CDR3: CASTPDTSTSSGNTIYF